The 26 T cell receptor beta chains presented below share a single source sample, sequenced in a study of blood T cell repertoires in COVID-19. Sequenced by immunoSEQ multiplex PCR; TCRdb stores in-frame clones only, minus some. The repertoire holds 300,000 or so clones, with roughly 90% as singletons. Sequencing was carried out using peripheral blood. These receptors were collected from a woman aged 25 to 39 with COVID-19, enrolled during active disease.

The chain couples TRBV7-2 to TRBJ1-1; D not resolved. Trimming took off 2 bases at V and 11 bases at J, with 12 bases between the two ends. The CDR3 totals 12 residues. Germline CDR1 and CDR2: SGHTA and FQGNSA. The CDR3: CASSLLWQDAFF. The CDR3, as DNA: TGTGCCAGCAGCTTATTGTGGCAGGATGCTTTCTTT.

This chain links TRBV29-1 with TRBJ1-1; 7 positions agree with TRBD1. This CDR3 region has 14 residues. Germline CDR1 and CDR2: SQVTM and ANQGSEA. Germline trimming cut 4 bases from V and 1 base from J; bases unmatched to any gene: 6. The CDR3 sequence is CSVVGDSSNTEAFF. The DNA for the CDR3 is TGCAGCGTTGTTGGGGACAGCTCGAACACTGAAGCTTTCTTT.

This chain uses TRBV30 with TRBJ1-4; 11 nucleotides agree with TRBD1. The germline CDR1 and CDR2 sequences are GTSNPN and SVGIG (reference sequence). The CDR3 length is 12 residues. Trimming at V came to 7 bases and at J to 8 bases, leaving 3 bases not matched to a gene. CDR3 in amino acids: CALRTGGEKLFF. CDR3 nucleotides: TGTGCCTTAAGGACAGGGGGCGAAAAACTGTTTTTT.

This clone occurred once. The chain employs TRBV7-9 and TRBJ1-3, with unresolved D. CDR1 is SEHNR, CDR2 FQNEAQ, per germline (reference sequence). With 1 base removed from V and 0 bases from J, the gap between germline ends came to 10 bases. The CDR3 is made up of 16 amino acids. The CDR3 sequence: CASSLEAGNSGNTIYF. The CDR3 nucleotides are TGTGCCAGCAGCTTAGAGGCGGGCAACTCTGGAAACACCATATATTTT.

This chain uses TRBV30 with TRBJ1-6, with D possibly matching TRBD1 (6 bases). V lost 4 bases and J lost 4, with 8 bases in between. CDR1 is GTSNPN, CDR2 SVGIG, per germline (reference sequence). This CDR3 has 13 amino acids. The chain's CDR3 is CAWNQGYNSPLHF. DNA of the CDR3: TGTGCCTGGAATCAGGGGTATAATTCACCCCTCCACTTT.

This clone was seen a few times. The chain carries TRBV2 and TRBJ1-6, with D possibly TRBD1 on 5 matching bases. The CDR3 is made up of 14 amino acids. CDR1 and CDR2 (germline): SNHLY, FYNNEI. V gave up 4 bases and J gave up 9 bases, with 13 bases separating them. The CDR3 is CASSAAGRSSPLHF. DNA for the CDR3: TGTGCCAGCAGTGCAGCAGGGAGATCTTCACCCCTCCACTTT.

CDR3 loop: CASSLALADYYNEQFF. DNA for the CDR3: TGTGCCAGCAGCTTAGCTCTAGCGGACTACTACAATGAGCAGTTCTTC. V is TRBV7-9 and J is TRBJ2-1; 7 nucleotides align to TRBD2. This CDR3 has 16 residues. V shed 0 bases, J shed 3 bases, and the junction held 5 bases outside the gene matches. The V gene's germline CDR1 is SEHNR and CDR2 FQNEAQ (reference sequence). The entire variable domain, with the rest obtained from reference TRBV7-9 and TRBJ2-1, is as follows: DTGVSQNPRHKITKRGQNVTFRCDPISEHNRLYWYRQTLGQGPEFLTYFQNEAQLEKSRLLSDRFSAERPKGSFSTLEIQRTEQGDSAMYLCASSLALADYYNEQFFGPGTRLTVL.

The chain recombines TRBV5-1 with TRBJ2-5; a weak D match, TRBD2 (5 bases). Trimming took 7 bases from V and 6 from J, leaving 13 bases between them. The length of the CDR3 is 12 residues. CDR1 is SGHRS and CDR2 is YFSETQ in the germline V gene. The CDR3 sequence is CASVGEMKTQYF. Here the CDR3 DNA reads TGCGCCAGCGTTGGGGAGATGAAGACCCAGTACTTC.

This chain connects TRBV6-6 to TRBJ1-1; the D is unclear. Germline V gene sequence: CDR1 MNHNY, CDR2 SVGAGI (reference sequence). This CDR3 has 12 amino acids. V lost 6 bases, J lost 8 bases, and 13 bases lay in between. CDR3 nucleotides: TGTGCCAGCAGCCCCGGTGGGGAGGAAGCTTTCTTT. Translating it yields CASSPGGEEAFF.

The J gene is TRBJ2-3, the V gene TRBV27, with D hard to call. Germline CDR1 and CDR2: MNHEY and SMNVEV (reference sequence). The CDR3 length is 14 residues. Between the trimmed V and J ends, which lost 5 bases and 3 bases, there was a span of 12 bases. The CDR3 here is CASSPYERTDTQYF. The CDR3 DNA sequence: TGTGCCAGCAGTCCCTATGAGAGGACAGATACGCAGTATTTT.

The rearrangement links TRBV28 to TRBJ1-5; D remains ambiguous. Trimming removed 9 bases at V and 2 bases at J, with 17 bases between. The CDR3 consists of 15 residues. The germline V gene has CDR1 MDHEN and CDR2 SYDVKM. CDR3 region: CASQAGDYGNQPQHF. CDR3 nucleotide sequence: TGTGCCAGTCAGGCGGGAGACTATGGCAATCAGCCCCAGCATTTT.

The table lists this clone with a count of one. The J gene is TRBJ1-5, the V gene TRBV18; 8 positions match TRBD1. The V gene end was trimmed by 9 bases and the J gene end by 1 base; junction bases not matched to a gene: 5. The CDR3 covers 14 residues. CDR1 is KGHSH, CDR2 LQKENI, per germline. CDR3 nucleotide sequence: TGTGCCAGTCACCAGGGGGCGAGCAATCAGCCCCAGCATTTT. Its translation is CASHQGASNQPQHF.

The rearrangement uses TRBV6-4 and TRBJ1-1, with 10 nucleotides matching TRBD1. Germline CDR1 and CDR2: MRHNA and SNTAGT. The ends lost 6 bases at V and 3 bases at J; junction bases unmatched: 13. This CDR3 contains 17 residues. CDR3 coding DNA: TGTGCCAGCAGCAAATCCAGGACAGGGGGTTTGGACACTGAAGCTTTCTTT. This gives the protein CASSKSRTGGLDTEAFF.

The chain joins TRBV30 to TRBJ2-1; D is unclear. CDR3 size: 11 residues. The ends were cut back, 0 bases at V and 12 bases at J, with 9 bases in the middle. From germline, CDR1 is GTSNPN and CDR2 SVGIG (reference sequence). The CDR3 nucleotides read TGTGCCTGGAGTGTACCGGGTTCGCAGTTCTTC. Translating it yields CAWSVPGSQFF.

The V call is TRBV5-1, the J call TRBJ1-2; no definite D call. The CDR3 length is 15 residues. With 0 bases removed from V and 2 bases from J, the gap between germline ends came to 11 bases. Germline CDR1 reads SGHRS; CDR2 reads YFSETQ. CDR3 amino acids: CASSLADFRNYGYTF. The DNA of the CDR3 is TGCGCCAGCAGCTTGGCCGATTTCAGGAACTATGGCTACACCTTC.

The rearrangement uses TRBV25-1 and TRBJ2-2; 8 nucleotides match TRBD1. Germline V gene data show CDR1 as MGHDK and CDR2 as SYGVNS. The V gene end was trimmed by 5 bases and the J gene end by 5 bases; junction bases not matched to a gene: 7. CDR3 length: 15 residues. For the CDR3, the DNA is TGTGCCAGCAGTAGGCAGGGGGCGGGTACCGGGGAGCTGTTTTTT. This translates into CASSRQGAGTGELFF.

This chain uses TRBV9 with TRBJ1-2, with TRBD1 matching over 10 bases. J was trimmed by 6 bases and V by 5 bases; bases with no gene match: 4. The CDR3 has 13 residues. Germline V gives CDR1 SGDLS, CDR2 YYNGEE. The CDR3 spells CASRGQGSDGYTF. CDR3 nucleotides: TGTGCCAGCAGGGGACAGGGGAGTGATGGCTACACCTTC.

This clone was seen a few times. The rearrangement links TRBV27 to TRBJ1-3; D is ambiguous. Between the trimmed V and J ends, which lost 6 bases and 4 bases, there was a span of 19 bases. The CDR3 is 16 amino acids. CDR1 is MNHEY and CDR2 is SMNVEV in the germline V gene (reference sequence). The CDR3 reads CASSNRGRGKGNTIYF. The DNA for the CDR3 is TGTGCCAGCAGCAACCGTGGAAGAGGGAAGGGAAACACCATATATTTT.

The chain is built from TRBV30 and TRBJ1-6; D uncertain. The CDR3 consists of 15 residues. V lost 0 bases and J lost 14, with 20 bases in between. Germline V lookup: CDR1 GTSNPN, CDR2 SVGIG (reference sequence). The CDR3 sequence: CAWSVSSVRPSSLHF. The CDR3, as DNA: TGTGCCTGGAGTGTATCGTCCGTGCGGCCCAGTTCCCTCCACTTT.

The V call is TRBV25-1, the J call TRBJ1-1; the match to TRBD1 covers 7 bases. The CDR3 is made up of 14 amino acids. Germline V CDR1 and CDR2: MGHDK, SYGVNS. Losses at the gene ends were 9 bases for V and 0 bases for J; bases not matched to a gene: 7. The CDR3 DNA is TGTGCCAGTGCCCAAACAGGGGTGAACACTGAAGCTTTCTTT. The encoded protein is CASAQTGVNTEAFF.

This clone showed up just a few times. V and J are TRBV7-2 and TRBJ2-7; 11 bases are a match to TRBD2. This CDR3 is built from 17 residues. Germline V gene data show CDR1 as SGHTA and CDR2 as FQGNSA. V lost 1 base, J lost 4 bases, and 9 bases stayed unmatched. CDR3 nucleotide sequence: TGTGCCAGCAGCTTAGGAGCCCCCACTAGCGGGAGTTACGAGCAGTACTTC. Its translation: CASSLGAPTSGSYEQYF.

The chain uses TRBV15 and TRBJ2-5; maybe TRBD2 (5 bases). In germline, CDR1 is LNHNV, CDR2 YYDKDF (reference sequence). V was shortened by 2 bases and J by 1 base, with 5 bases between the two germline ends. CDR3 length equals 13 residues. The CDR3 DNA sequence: TGTGCCACCAGCAGAAGCGGCCAAGAGACCCAGTACTTC. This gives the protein CATSRSGQETQYF.

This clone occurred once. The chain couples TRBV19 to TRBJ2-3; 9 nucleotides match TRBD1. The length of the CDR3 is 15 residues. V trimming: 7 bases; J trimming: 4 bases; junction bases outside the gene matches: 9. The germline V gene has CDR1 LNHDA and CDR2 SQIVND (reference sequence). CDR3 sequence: CASTLPGQGADTQYF. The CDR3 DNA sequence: TGTGCCAGTACTCTTCCGGGACAGGGAGCAGATACGCAGTATTTT.

CDR3 in DNA: TGTGCCAGCAGGCAGGGTGGCCCAGATACGCAGTATTTT. This encodes CASRQGGPDTQYF. The chain is built from TRBV12-3 or TRBV12-4 and TRBJ2-3, with D tentatively TRBD1 (5 bases). V was cut by 6 bases and J by 4 bases, with 11 bases left in between. CDR3 size: 13 residues.

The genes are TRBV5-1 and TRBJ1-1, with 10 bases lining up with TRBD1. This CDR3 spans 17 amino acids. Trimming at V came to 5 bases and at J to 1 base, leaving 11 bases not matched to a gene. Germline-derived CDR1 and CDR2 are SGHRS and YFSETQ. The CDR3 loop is CASRRAGTGAANTEAFF. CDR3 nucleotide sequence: TGCGCCAGCAGGCGGGCCGGGACAGGGGCCGCGAACACTGAAGCTTTCTTT.

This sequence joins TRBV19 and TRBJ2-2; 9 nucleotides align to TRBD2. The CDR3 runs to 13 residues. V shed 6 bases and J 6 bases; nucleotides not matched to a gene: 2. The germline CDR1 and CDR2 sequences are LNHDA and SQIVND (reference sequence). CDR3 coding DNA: TGTGCCAGTAGGCGGGGGGGCGCCGGGGAGCTGTTTTTT. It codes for CASRRGGAGELFF. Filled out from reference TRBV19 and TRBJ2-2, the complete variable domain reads DGGITQSPKYLFRKEGQNVTLSCEQNLNHDAMYWYRQDPGQGLRLIYYSQIVNDFQKGDIAEGYSVSREKKESFPLTVTSAQKNPTAFYLCASRRGGAGELFFGEGSRLTVL.